This TCR beta chain was captured by sequencing in a study of cytomegalovirus exposure and HLA in healthy donors. Whole-study context: From about 180 million T cells, an earlier analysis saw 120 million or so unique TCR beta sequences. Study conclusions and caveats: Apart from CMV serostatus, no immune exposure information was available. Sequencing probably produced one cluster of sequence variants that were highly shared.

With regard to this clone: Its antigen is unknown.

In the PCR, 60 Vbeta and 13 Jbeta primers were used. Sequencing was performed with immunoSEQ multiplex PCR; in TCRdb, only in-frame clones are kept and a portion is missing. Counted here are approximately 150,000 clones, roughly 76% occurring once; the ten biggest clones make up about 1.7%. The receptor was derived from a female donor in good health and CMV-seronegative. Sequencing used PBMCs.

DNA of the CDR3: TGTGCCAGCAGTTACGCAGGGGATGAATTGGGCTATGGCTACACCTTC. It encodes CASSYAGDELGYGYTF. This chain joins TRBV6-5 and TRBJ1-2; maybe TRBD1 (6 bases). This CDR3 comprises 16 residues. Germline values: CDR1 MNHEY, CDR2 SVGAGI. The V and J ends lost 2 bases and 4 bases respectively, with 17 bases between them.